These T cell receptor beta chains were read from a single sample in a study of shared clonotypes between healthy human individuals. Clones were read by immunoSEQ multiplex PCR, and TCRdb kept only the in-frame ones, dropping some. The sample includes around 700,000 clones, about three quarters of them seen just once. The specimen was memory CD4+ T cells sorted from blood. These TCRs come from a woman in her 30s in good health. The CDR3 runs from the conserved cysteine through the conserved F or W. D genes are given only for firm matches.

>.|TRBJ1-1|TRBV15
CATSRDVGTTEAFF
TGTGCCACCAGCAGAGATGTGGGAACCACTGAAGCTTTCTTT
>.|TRBJ1-1|TRBV19
CASSLRGMNTEAFF
TGTGCCAGTAGTCTAAGGGGGATGAACACTGAAGCTTTCTTT
>TRBD2|TRBJ2-7|TRBV10-3
CAIRSGTGRNYEQYF
TGTGCCATCAGAAGCGGGACGGGCCGCAACTACGAGCAGTACTTC
>.|TRBJ1-1|TRBV29-1
CSGGGQLDTEAFF
TGCAGCGGGGGCGGACAGTTAGACACTGAAGCTTTCTTT
>.|TRBJ1-1|TRBV29-1
CSVRGVGTEAFF
TGCAGCGTTCGGGGGGTCGGCACTGAAGCTTTCTTT
>TRBD1|TRBJ1-2|TRBV5-6
CASSLRQGAGGYTF
TGTGCCAGCAGCTTGAGGCAGGGGGCGGGTGGCTACACCTTC
>.|TRBJ1-1|TRBV27
CASSRREDTEAFF
TGTGCCAGCAGCCGCAGGGAGGACACTGAAGCTTTCTTT
>.|TRBJ1-3|TRBV6-6
CASSPQGKAGNTIYF
TGTGCCAGCAGTCCTCAGGGGAAGGCTGGAAACACCATATATTTT
>.|TRBJ1-4|TRBV19
CASSRALTATNEKLFF
TGTGCCAGTAGTAGGGCCCTGACAGCGACTAATGAAAAACTGTTTTTT
>.|TRBJ2-7|TRBV28
CASRRQTSYEQYF
TGTGCCAGCAGACGACAGACCTCCTACGAGCAGTACTTC
>.|TRBJ1-5|TRBV28
CASSLSTPGNQPQHF
TGTGCCAGCAGTTTATCCACCCCCGGCAATCAGCCCCAGCATTTT
>TRBD2|TRBJ2-5|TRBV6-1
CASRGLAAGPGAQYF
TGTGCCAGCAGGGGACTAGCGGCAGGTCCAGGGGCCCAGTACTTC
>TRBD1|TRBJ1-5|TRBV28
CASSETGASQPQHF
TGTGCCAGCAGTGAAACAGGGGCGAGTCAGCCCCAGCATTTT
>.|TRBJ2-3|TRBV7-9
CASSFSRYLAGDTQYF
TGTGCCAGCAGCTTTAGTCGATACCTGGCGGGAGATACGCAGTATTTT
>.|TRBJ2-5|TRBV5-1
CASSLAASQETQYF
TGCGCCAGCAGCTTGGCTGCCAGCCAAGAGACCCAGTACTTC
>.|TRBJ2-1|TRBV19
CASSMGQGTYNEQFF
TGTGCCAGTAGTATGGGGCAGGGGACCTACAATGAGCAGTTCTTC
>TRBD1|TRBJ1-4|TRBV28
CASFGVGQGSEKLFF
TGTGCCAGTTTCGGGGTCGGACAGGGCTCGGAAAAACTGTTTTTT
>.|TRBJ2-7|TRBV15
CATSRGDSSYEQYF
TGTGCCACCAGCAGGGGCGATTCCTCCTACGAGCAGTACTTC
>.|TRBJ2-5|TRBV5-1
CASKTGSTETQYF
TGCGCCAGCAAAACCGGGAGCACAGAGACCCAGTACTTC
>.|TRBJ2-1|TRBV5-1
CASSLDNPPGSYNEQFF
TGCGCCAGCAGCTTGGACAATCCCCCCGGGTCCTACAATGAGCAGTTCTTC
>TRBD2|TRBJ2-5|TRBV7-6
CASSLAGLAGETQYF
TGTGCCAGCAGCTTAGCGGGACTAGCCGGAGAGACCCAGTACTTC
>TRBD2|TRBJ2-1|TRBV9
CASSPRTSGVNNEQFF
TGTGCCAGCAGCCCCCGGACTAGCGGGGTTAACAATGAGCAGTTCTTC
>.|TRBJ1-2|TRBV28
CASTMGGASYGYTF
TGTGCCAGCACCATGGGGGGGGCGAGCTATGGCTACACCTTC
>.|TRBJ2-1|TRBV21-1
CASSPRGGLAYNEQFF
TGTGCCAGCAGCCCCCGTGGGGGACTAGCTTACAATGAGCAGTTCTTC
>.|TRBJ2-3|TRBV11-2
CASSLTTTITDTQYF
TGTGCCAGCAGCTTAACCACAACGATTACAGATACGCAGTATTTT
>TRBD1|TRBJ1-1|TRBV6-1
CASSRGQGFFAEAFF
TGTGCCAGCAGTAGGGGACAGGGTTTTTTCGCTGAAGCTTTCTTT
>.|TRBJ1-1|TRBV4-1
CASSRAQENTEAFF
TGCGCCAGCAGCCGTGCGCAGGAAAACACTGAAGCTTTCTTT
>TRBD1|TRBJ2-1|TRBV27
CASKGQAINEQFF
TGTGCCAGCAAGGGACAGGCGATCAATGAGCAGTTCTTC
>TRBD2|TRBJ2-7|TRBV10-3
CAISDPGLENEQYF
TGTGCCATCAGTGATCCGGGACTAGAAAACGAGCAGTACTTC